This passage covers 24 T cell receptor beta chains from one sample sequenced in a study of CD8 T cells in Susac syndrome (dated by TCRdb to between 2018 and 2020). Library preparation was by the immunoSEQ multiplex PCR assay. RNA was extracted using the RNeasy kit, and roughly 0.5 to 1 microgram was reverse transcribed with random hexamers. The public reads were reanalyzed by TCRdb: fastp trimming at Q25, MiXCR alignment, in-frame beta chains only. Rows matching on CDR3 protein sequence are summarized as one entry with the most common DNA and genes. This sample gives approximately 87,000 distinct CDR3 sequences in total; 95% to 97% of them show up just once. The ten largest account for approximately 0.39% of the sample. The source material was CD8+ T cells from PBMCs. Source of these receptors: a human donor with Susac syndrome.

The chain links TRBV12-3 or TRBV12-4 to TRBJ1-5, with D uncertain. The CDR3 totals 14 residues. Trimming stripped 6 bases from V and 0 bases from J, with 9 bases between. In nucleotides, the CDR3 is TGTGCCAGCAGAGGACGGACTAGCAATCAGCCCCAGCATTTT. The encoded protein is CASRGRTSNQPQHF.

V is TRBV12-3 or TRBV12-4 and J is TRBJ2-2; 13 bases line up with TRBD2. J gave up 3 bases and V 5 bases, and 9 bases lay outside the gene matches. The CDR3 contains 18 residues. CDR3 residues: CASSRSLAGGPHTGELFF. The DNA for the CDR3 is TGTGCCAGCAGTCGCTCACTAGCGGGAGGGCCGCACACCGGGGAGCTGTTTTTT.

The chain joins TRBV14 to TRBJ2-1; D is unclear. The CDR3 is 13 amino acids. Trimming pared 2 bases from V and 10 bases from J, leaving 12 bases between. Germline CDR1 and CDR2: SGHDN and FVKESK. The CDR3 protein is CASSQPTDEEQFF. DNA of the CDR3: TGTGCCAGCAGCCAACCGACCGACGAGGAGCAGTTCTTC.

The chain combines TRBV4-2 with TRBJ1-6; D might be TRBD1 (6 bases). This CDR3 contains 20 residues. Germline V gene data show CDR1 as LGHNA and CDR2 as YNFKEQ. V was clipped by 1 base and J by 0 bases, with 19 bases between them. CDR3: CASSQVTGRIVSSYNSPLHF. In DNA form, the CDR3 reads TGTGCCAGCAGCCAAGTAACAGGGCGGATAGTCAGCTCCTATAATTCACCCCTCCACTTT.

The chain uses TRBV5-6 and TRBJ2-1; no reliable D call. The CDR3 runs 12 residues. Germline CDR1 SGHDT, CDR2 YYEEEE. V lost 3 bases to trimming and J lost 9 bases, with 10 bases between them. The CDR3 DNA is TGTGCCAGCAGCTCCACGACTGGTGAGCAGTTCTTC. This gives the protein CASSSTTGEQFF.

V usage is TRBV27 and J usage is TRBJ1-1, with 7 positions matching TRBD1. The CDR3 contains 14 residues. J gave up 1 base and V 6 bases, and 5 bases lay outside the gene matches. The germline V gene has CDR1 MNHEY and CDR2 SMNVEV (reference sequence). CDR3 sequence (DNA): TGTGCCAGCAGACCAGACAGGGCGAACACTGAAGCTTTCTTT. Translating it yields CASRPDRANTEAFF.

The chain is built from TRBV7-9 and TRBJ2-7; a weak D match, TRBD2 (6 bases). The germline V and J ends were trimmed by 5 bases and 3 bases, with 20 bases remaining between them. The CDR3 spans 16 residues. Germline V gene sequence: CDR1 SEHNR, CDR2 FQNEAQ (reference sequence). The CDR3 loop reads CASSPLGKEGYYEQYF. In DNA, the CDR3 is TGTGCCAGCAGCCCCCTCGGGAAGGAGGGTTACTACGAGCAGTACTTC.

For the CDR3, the DNA is TGTGCCAGCAGCCTGGGACAGGGACCCCACAATGAGCAGTTCTTC. It yields the protein CASSLGQGPHNEQFF. V is TRBV7-3 and J is TRBJ2-1; 9 positions match TRBD1. The ends lost 5 bases at V and 5 bases at J; junction bases unmatched: 7. From germline, CDR1 is SGHTA and CDR2 FQGTGA. This CDR3 is built from 15 residues.

The rearrangement links TRBV5-4 to TRBJ2-1; D remains ambiguous. Germline V gene lookup returns CDR1 SGHNT and CDR2 YYREEE (reference sequence). This CDR3 region has 13 residues. V lost 3 bases and J 6 bases, leaving 10 bases between the germline ends. CDR3 sequence: CASSSLAFNEQFF. CDR3 coding DNA: TGTGCCAGCAGCTCGTTGGCCTTCAATGAGCAGTTCTTC. Using reference TRBV5-4 and TRBJ2-1 for the parts outside the CDR3, the full variable domain is ETGVTQSPTHLIKTRGQQVTLRCSSQSGHNTVSWYQQALGQGPQFIFQYYREEENGRGNFPPRFSGLQFPNYSSELNVNALELDDSALYLCASSSLAFNEQFFGPGTRLTVL.

This chain uses TRBV15 with TRBJ2-4; 9 nucleotides align to TRBD1. CDR3 size: 16 residues. Germline values: CDR1 LNHNV, CDR2 YYDKDF (reference sequence). Trimming cost V 3 bases and J 0 bases; bases outside gene matches: 3. The CDR3 sequence: CATSSRQGEAKNIQYF. The CDR3 DNA sequence: TGTGCCACCAGCAGTAGACAGGGGGAAGCCAAAAACATTCAGTACTTC.

The gene calls are TRBV20-1 and TRBJ2-5; 7 bases align to TRBD1. V shed 6 bases, J shed 5 bases, and the junction held 9 bases outside the gene matches. CDR3 length equals 13 residues. Per germline, CDR1 DFQATT and CDR2 SNEGSKA (reference sequence). For the CDR3, the DNA is TGCAGTGCAGGGGGCCAGGGCTGGGAGACCCAGTACTTC. Its translation is CSAGGQGWETQYF.

This clonotype has only one observation. CDR3 DNA sequence: TGTGCCAGCGGCTCGGTCGGGCAAGAGACCCAGTACTTC. Translated: CASGSVGQETQYF. The chain is built from TRBV12-3 or TRBV12-4 and TRBJ2-5, with D uncertain. The ends were cut back, 8 bases at V and 2 bases at J, with 12 bases in the middle. CDR3 length: 13 amino acids.

The chain is built from TRBV9 and TRBJ2-2, with 8 bases lining up with TRBD1. Germline assignment: CDR1 SGDLS and CDR2 YYNGEE. The ends lost 2 bases at V and 2 bases at J; junction bases unmatched: 8. The CDR3 covers 17 residues. The CDR3, as DNA: TGTGCCAGCAGCGTGAATACGGGACAGGTTAACACCGGGGAGCTGTTTTTT. Its translation: CASSVNTGQVNTGELFF.

J is TRBJ2-7 and V is TRBV6-6; 7 bases are a match to TRBD1. The trim removed 5 bases at V and 0 bases at J, leaving 4 bases unmatched. This CDR3 has 14 residues. The V gene's germline CDR1 is MNHNY and CDR2 SVGAGI (reference sequence). CDR3 bases: TGTGCCAGCAGTAAGAACAGGGGCTCCTACGAGCAGTACGTC. Amino acids: CASSKNRGSYEQYV.

This chain uses TRBV9 with TRBJ1-2; D is uncertain. This CDR3 has 17 residues. CDR1 is SGDLS, CDR2 YYNGEE, per germline. V lost 0 bases, J lost 1 base, and 16 bases lay in between. The CDR3 coding sequence is TGTGCCAGCAGCGTAGGGCAGTGGGTCTCCCTTAACTATGGCTACACCTTC. Translation gives CASSVGQWVSLNYGYTF.

This chain connects TRBV3-1 to TRBJ2-1; TRBD2 aligns across 7 bases. CDR1 and CDR2 (germline): LGHDT, YNNKEL (reference sequence). J gave up 0 bases and V 3 bases, and 5 bases lay outside the gene matches. This CDR3 comprises 16 residues. CDR3 in amino acids: CASSQGGASSYNEQFF. CDR3 DNA sequence: TGTGCCAGCAGCCAGGGAGGGGCCTCCTCCTACAATGAGCAGTTCTTC.

This clonotype has just one count. The chain uses TRBV14 and TRBJ2-7; tentatively, D is TRBD1 (5 bases). V shed 1 base and J shed 5 bases, with 9 bases lying between them. Germline CDR1 SGHDN, CDR2 FVKESK. The CDR3 runs to 13 residues. CDR3 protein: CASSQGGFDEQYF. In DNA form, the CDR3 reads TGTGCCAGCAGCCAAGGGGGCTTTGACGAGCAGTACTTC.

This clonotype appeared a single time. The gene calls are TRBV6-5 and TRBJ1-1; D might be TRBD1 (5 bases). The CDR3 covers 13 residues. The V and J ends lost 6 bases and 4 bases respectively, with 12 bases between them. From germline, CDR1 is MNHEY and CDR2 SVGAGI. The CDR3 DNA reads TGTGCCAGCAGCCTCGGGGGTATCACTGAAGCTTTCTTT. It is translated as CASSLGGITEAFF.

The chain links TRBV28 to TRBJ2-3; 7 nucleotides agree with TRBD2. Unmatched junction bases numbered 3, after V lost 3 bases and J lost 3 bases. The CDR3 is 14 amino acids. Per the germline V gene, CDR1 is MDHEN and CDR2 is SYDVKM. The CDR3 nucleotides are TGTGCCAGCAGTTTTCTTAGCGGGACAGATACGCAGTATTTT. Translation gives CASSFLSGTDTQYF. Complete variable domain (other parts from reference TRBV28 and TRBJ2-3): DVKVTQSSRYLVKRTGEKVFLECVQDMDHENMFWYRQDPGLGLRLIYFSYDVKMKEKGDIPEGYSVSREKKERFSLILESASTNQTSMYLCASSFLSGTDTQYFGPGTRLTVL.

The V and J genes are TRBV27 and TRBJ2-2, with 10 nucleotides matching TRBD2. V was clipped by 7 bases and J by 1 base; unmatched bases: 3. The CDR3 length is 15 residues. Germline CDR1 reads MNHEY; CDR2 reads SMNVEV (reference sequence). DNA of the CDR3: TGTGCCAGCACTAGCGGGAGAGTGAACACCGGGGAGCTGTTTTTT. This encodes CASTSGRVNTGELFF.

The chain uses TRBV6-5 and TRBJ2-1, with D tentatively TRBD1 or TRBD2 (5 bases each). The CDR3 length is 16 residues. The germline V gene encodes CDR1 MNHEY and CDR2 SVGAGI. V was cut by 5 bases and J by 2 bases, with 16 bases left in between. CDR3 sequence: CASSLRDDGPYNEQFF. The CDR3 bases are TGTGCCAGCAGTCTACGGGACGACGGCCCCTACAATGAGCAGTTCTTC.

This chain uses TRBV20-1 with TRBJ1-2, with 8 bases matching TRBD1. The germline CDR1 and CDR2 sequences are DFQATT and SNEGSKA (reference sequence). The CDR3 runs 14 residues. V gave up 0 bases and J gave up 2 bases; unmatched junction bases: 2. CDR3 loop: CSARDWTGNYGYTF. Here the CDR3 DNA reads TGCAGTGCTAGAGATTGGACAGGGAACTATGGCTACACCTTC.

CDR3 DNA: TGTGCCAGCACCCCCGGGGCTAGCGGGGGACACAATGAGCAGTTCTTC. It yields the protein CASTPGASGGHNEQFF. The J gene is TRBJ2-1, the V gene TRBV27; 10 bases are a match to TRBD2. This CDR3 is built from 16 residues. J gave up 5 bases and V 7 bases, and 11 bases lay outside the gene matches. Germline V CDR1 and CDR2: MNHEY, SMNVEV (reference sequence).

The chain uses TRBV3-1 and TRBJ2-3; TRBD2 aligns across 7 bases. The V segment lost 0 bases and the J segment 4 bases; nucleotides outside the gene matches: 1. The CDR3 is 14 amino acids. CDR1 LGHDT and CDR2 YNNKEL come from the germline V gene (reference sequence). CDR3 coding DNA: TGTGCCAGCAGCCAAGAGGGAGGGCCAGATACGCAGTATTTT. Translated: CASSQEGGPDTQYF.